The entry that follows covers one TCR beta chain sequence. The antigen is unknown. The sorted conventional CD4+ T cells were CD25-low and CD127-high, with genomic DNA sequenced. This specimen comes from a study of regulatory and conventional T cells in RAG deficiency. Study conclusions and caveats: Patient subsets had shorter CDR3s; Omenn Treg-Tconv overlap exceeded 90%.

This CDR3 spans 14 amino acids. CDR1 MNHNY and CDR2 SVGAGI come from the germline V gene (reference sequence). V was shortened by 7 bases and J by 0 bases, with 10 bases between the two germline ends. Profiling relied on immunoSEQ multiplex PCR, and the TCRdb table lists in-frame clones only, not all of them. This repertoire shows 20,000 to 25,000 clones, roughly 93% found once; its top ten account for roughly 0.73%. This sample was also put to use in a study of regulatory T cells. That source adds: Primers: 52 TRBV forward and 13 TRBJ reverse.

The sample taken for sequencing was CD4+ T cells sorted from blood. The receptor's source is a human donor in good health. The V and J genes are TRBV6-6 and TRBJ1-5; D is ambiguous. CDR3 protein: CASTRVDSNQPQHF. The CDR3 DNA is TGTGCCAGCACCCGCGTGGATAGCAATCAGCCCCAGCATTTT.